This note documents a single T cell receptor beta chain sequence. CDR3 length equals 13 residues. Germline V gives CDR1 DFQATT, CDR2 SNEGSKA (reference sequence). V dropped 6 bases and J dropped 3; count of bases not matched to a gene: 2. RNA, at about 0.45 to 1 ug, was reverse transcribed with random hexamers. TCRdb recomputed calls from the immunoSEQ multiplex PCR reads with MiXCR, one row per CDR3 protein. The table includes fewer than 200,000 distinct CDR3 sequences, around nine tenths detected once. This sample was included in a study of CD8 T cells in Susac syndrome. TEMRA cells were FACS-enriched, while CD8+ and CD4+ T cells were negatively isolated.

This chain connects TRBV20-1 to TRBJ2-5; 12 positions match TRBD2. The sample taken for sequencing was CD4+ T cells from PBMCs. The TCR comes from a human donor with Susac syndrome. CDR3 sequence: CSALAGGEETQYF. CDR3 bases: TGCAGTGCCCTAGCGGGAGGGGAAGAGACCCAGTACTTC.